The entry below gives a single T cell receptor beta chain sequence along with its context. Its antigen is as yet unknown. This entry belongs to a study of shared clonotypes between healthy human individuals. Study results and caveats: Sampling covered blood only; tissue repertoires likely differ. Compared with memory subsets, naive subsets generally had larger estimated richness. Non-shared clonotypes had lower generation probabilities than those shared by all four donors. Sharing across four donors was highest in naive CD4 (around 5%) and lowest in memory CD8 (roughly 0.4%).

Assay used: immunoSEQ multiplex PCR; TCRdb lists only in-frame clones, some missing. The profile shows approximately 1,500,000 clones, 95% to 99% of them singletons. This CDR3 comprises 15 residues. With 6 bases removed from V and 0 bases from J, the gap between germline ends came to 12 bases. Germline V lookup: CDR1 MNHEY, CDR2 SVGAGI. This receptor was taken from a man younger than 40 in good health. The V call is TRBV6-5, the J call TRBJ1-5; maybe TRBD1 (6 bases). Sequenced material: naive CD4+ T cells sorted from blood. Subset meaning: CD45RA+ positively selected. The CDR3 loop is CASSKTGYSNQPQHF. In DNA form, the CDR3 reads TGTGCCAGCAGCAAAACAGGGTATAGCAATCAGCCCCAGCATTTT.